A selection of T cell receptor beta chains follows, all from one sample in a study of cytomegalovirus exposure and HLA in healthy donors. TCRdb's copy holds only in-frame clones and misses some; the assay was immunoSEQ multiplex PCR. The data hold about 94,000 clones, with about 62% observed a single time. Sequenced: PBMCs. These TCRs come from a man aged 25 to 45 in good health and CMV-seronegative. CDR3s leave out the opening cysteine and the closing phenylalanine or tryptophan. The order of the fields is V gene, CDR3 length, CDR3 protein.

>TRBV15|14
ATSRGRAATNEKLF
>TRBV18|14
ASSSLVPSSYNEQF
>TRBV4-1|13
ASSLGLAATDTQY
>TRBV6-6|11
ASGGGMGNTIY
>TRBV7-2|11
ASSPRDYYEQY
>TRBV7-7|12
ASSLTRSGETQY
>TRBV14|12
ASSQLQGNTEAF
>TRBV27|11
ASSFSSSYEQY
>TRBV7-9|11
ASSLTGNQPQH
>TRBV11-2|15
ASSLDRTGSGSYEQY
>TRBV28|10
ASSLSGPEQY
>TRBV20-1|9
SAARVTEAF
>TRBV27|12
ASRGKRGLNEQF
>TRBV4-1|15
ASSHFHGLAGGDTQY
>TRBV5-5|11
ASSFAGLDEQF
>TRBV28|10
ASRDRYREQY
>TRBV7-3|14
ASSRTSGMNTGELF
>TRBV6-1|13
ASIPNRVSVNEQF
>TRBV4-2|13
ASSQVRRDTPEAF
>TRBV28|13
ASSSLSLGEETQY
>TRBV7-3|12
ASSLVAGVSEQF
>TRBV19|12
ASSNDRGPDEQY
>TRBV4-1|14
ASSQPRQGSSYEQY
>TRBV7-8|14
ASSLDQGRSSYEQY
>TRBV10-1|12
ASSEQGSYNEQF
>TRBV4-1|13
ASSQGPGSGNTIY
>TRBV4-2|14
ASSIRDRDGYYGYT
>TRBV5-1|12
ASSFGRDRYGYT
>TRBV7-5|14
VRSPRGGGGQETQY
>TRBV2|13
ASSPGTVSGNTIY
>TRBV7-2|17
ASSLEPVAGGHAKNIQY
>TRBV19|11
ASSGGQLYGYT
>TRBV7-7|12
ASSPGGRTDTQY
>TRBV6-5|12
ASRNRGTDYGYT
>TRBV25-1|13
ASSDLGPSYNEQF
>TRBV19|14
ASSIGLAGSTGELF
>TRBV18|11
ASSPGQDQPQH
>TRBV19|12
ASSIWGLQDGYT
>TRBV7-2|12
ASSSGAAGYGYT
>TRBV29-1|10
SVGTGDYGYT
>TRBV6-6|14
ASSYSVQVSGNTIY
>TRBV5-6|15
ASSKTFRDRGNHEQY
>TRBV9|13
ASSVATSGIYEQY
>TRBV11-2|14
ASSLTSRVGTDTQY
>TRBV19|13
ASSTRLAGVGEQY
>TRBV6-1|13
ASIRTSGSPHEQY
>TRBV29-1|13
SVGTTGTEQEKLF
>TRBV29-1|13
SVEDEAGLQETQY
>TRBV12-5|14
ASGPPPGQGYNEQF
>TRBV5-1|15
ASSLNRYRTGAEKLF
>TRBV27|16
ASSRIVGTGGENSPLH
>TRBV4-2|14
ASSLPPAGGTDTQY
>TRBV6-5|11
ASRGDNNYGYT
>TRBV7-2|9
ASSPMETQY